What follows are 3 T cell receptor beta chains derived from one specimen sequenced in a study of regulatory T cells in long-lasting Graves disease. The time point denotes: newly diagnosed GD, antithyroid drugs for less than 3 months. The TCR library was made from RNA that had been extracted from PBMCs in TRIzol. In building TCR beta libraries, iRepertoire HTBI primers were used together with Arm-PCR of CDR3 regions. MiXCR, run by TCRdb on the multiplex PCR reads, gives a single entry per CDR3 protein. The sample lists 400,000 to 650,000 distinct CDR3 sequences, 16% occurring once. This sample also belongs to another study, concerning T cells in Graves' hyperthyroidism and ophthalmopathy.

Here the sequenced sample was peripheral blood mononuclear cells (PBMCs), taken at new diagnosis, from a patient treated with antithyroid drugs. The receptors originated from a middle-aged woman with Graves disease.

The table lists this clonotype with many counts. The rearrangement uses TRBV6-1 and TRBJ2-1; 10 bases fit TRBD1. The trim removed 6 bases at V and 8 bases at J, leaving 13 bases unmatched. The length of the CDR3 is 16 residues. Germline loops: CDR1 MNHNS, CDR2 SASEGT. Written as DNA, the CDR3 is TGTGCCAGCAGCGAGAACCCGCGGACAGGGGGTGATGAGCAGTTCTTC. Translated: CASSENPRTGGDEQFF.

There are many counts of this clonotype. This rearrangement joins TRBV12-3 or TRBV12-4 to TRBJ1-4; D gene uncertain. Trimming cost V 3 bases and J 5 bases, with 10 bases left between them. The CDR3 length is 14 residues. The CDR3, as DNA: TGTGCCAGCAGTTTTCGGCCTTCGAATGAAAAACTGTTTTTT. It codes for CASSFRPSNEKLFF.

At least ten counts were recorded for this clonotype. J is TRBJ1-5 and V is TRBV27; TRBD1 matches at 8 bases. The CDR3 consists of 14 residues. After removal of 5 bases from V and 4 bases from J, the junction contained 4 bases not matched to a gene. The germline V gene has CDR1 MNHEY and CDR2 SMNVEV (reference sequence). In DNA, the CDR3 is TGTGCCAGCAGTACCGACAGGGGTAATCAGCCCCAGCATTTT. Its protein is CASSTDRGNQPQHF.